Below, 18 T cell receptor beta chains from the same sample are listed, as sequenced in a study of graft-versus-host responses after intestinal transplantation. The antigens of these receptors remain unknown. Method: immunoSEQ multiplex PCR; TCRdb's copy keeps in-frame clones and lacks some. This table holds about 88,000 clones, around 90% found once. Sequences were derived from unstimulated CD4+ T cells sorted from spleen or lymph node cells, sampled before intestinal transplant. The receptors were sampled from a human donor who received an intestinal transplant.

The chain joins TRBV11-1 to TRBJ2-1, with 12 bases that match TRBD2. The germline V gene encodes CDR1 SGHAT and CDR2 FQDESV (reference sequence). The V gene end was trimmed by 1 base and the J gene end by 3 bases; junction bases not matched to a gene: 7. This CDR3 has 18 residues. The CDR3 nucleotides are TGTGCCAGCAGCTTAGTCCTAGCGGGGGGGTTTGGCTACAATGAGCAGTTCTTC. As protein: CASSLVLAGGFGYNEQFF.

CDR3 protein: CASSRPSGGAYNEQFF. The CDR3 region has the DNA TGTGCCAGCAGTAGGCCTAGCGGGGGGGCCTACAATGAGCAGTTCTTC. The V and J genes are TRBV2 and TRBJ2-1; 12 bases fit TRBD2. Germline V CDR1 and CDR2: SNHLY, FYNNEI. This CDR3 is built from 16 residues. The ends lost 5 bases at V and 2 bases at J; junction bases unmatched: 4.

This rearrangement joins TRBV11-2 to TRBJ1-1; 11 bases are shared with TRBD1. Germline CDR1 reads SGHAT; CDR2 reads FQNNGV. V shed 5 bases and J 3 bases; nucleotides not matched to a gene: 11. The CDR3 runs to 17 residues. CDR3 sequence (DNA): TGTGCCAGCAGCCCAAAGATGGGGGACAGGGGGTACACTGAAGCTTTCTTT. As protein: CASSPKMGDRGYTEAFF.

The V call is TRBV5-1, the J call TRBJ2-7, with D possibly matching TRBD1 (6 bases). The CDR3 has 11 amino acids. The V gene lost 3 bases and the J gene lost 5 bases, with 6 bases spanning the gap. Germline V gene sequence: CDR1 SGHRS, CDR2 YFSETQ. The DNA of the CDR3 is TGCGCCAGCAGCTCAGGGGACGAGCAGTACTTC. It specifies CASSSGDEQYF.

The chain links TRBV18 to TRBJ1-6; 9 positions agree with TRBD1. The CDR3 covers 15 residues. J was trimmed by 7 bases and V by 3 bases; bases with no gene match: 4. CDR1 KGHSH and CDR2 LQKENI come from the germline V gene. The CDR3 region has the DNA TGTGCCAGCTCACCTCTAGACAGGGGGAATTCACCCCTCCACTTT. As protein: CASSPLDRGNSPLHF. The full variable domain, rest sourced from reference TRBV18 and TRBJ1-6, is NAGVMQNPRHLVRRRGQEARLRCSPMKGHSHVYWYRQLPEEGLKFMVYLQKENIIDESGMPKERFSAEFPKEGPSILRIQQVVRGDSAAYFCASSPLDRGNSPLHFGNGTRLTVT.

In this sample, this clone turned up once. The V and J genes are TRBV5-1 and TRBJ2-7; 9 positions match TRBD1. The CDR3 loop spans 14 amino acids. CDR1 is SGHRS, CDR2 YFSETQ, per germline. Unmatched junction bases numbered 6, after V lost 4 bases and J lost 4 bases. The CDR3 region has the DNA TGCGCCAGCAGCCCCCGGGACAGGGAGTACGAGCAGTACTTC. Amino acid sequence: CASSPRDREYEQYF.

The V call is TRBV6-5, the J call TRBJ1-6, with D perhaps matching TRBD1 (5 bases). The CDR3 extends over 16 amino acids. The germline CDR1 and CDR2 sequences are MNHEY and SVGAGI. V was pared by 6 bases and J by 4 bases, with 16 bases between. In nucleotides, the CDR3 is TGTGCCAGCAGCTACGGCAGGGTGGGGTATAATTCACCCCTCCACTTT. It specifies CASSYGRVGYNSPLHF.

This clone was found once. V usage is TRBV5-5 and J usage is TRBJ1-1; no definite D call. Germline V gene lookup returns CDR1 SGHKS and CDR2 YYEKEE (reference sequence). The CDR3 consists of 15 residues. V was trimmed by 1 base and J by 5 bases, leaving 15 bases between them. The CDR3 spells CASSLPLHRLTEAFF. The CDR3 coding sequence is TGTGCCAGCAGCTTGCCCCTCCACCGACTGACTGAAGCTTTCTTT.

This sequence joins TRBV10-3 and TRBJ1-3; TRBD1 matches 8 bases. V was pared by 10 bases and J by 0 bases, with 5 bases of the junction left unmatched. The CDR3 loop spans 14 amino acids. Germline values: CDR1 ENHRY, CDR2 SYGVKD. CDR3 in amino acids: CATGTGVSGNTIYF. The CDR3 DNA is TGTGCCACCGGGACAGGCGTCTCTGGAAACACCATATATTTT.

The rearrangement uses TRBV7-3 and TRBJ2-3; no definite D call. Per the germline V gene, CDR1 is SGHTA and CDR2 is FQGTGA. The CDR3 sequence is 12 residues long. V was shortened by 4 bases and J by 6 bases, with 8 bases between the two germline ends. Here the CDR3 DNA reads TGTGCCAGCAGCTCCTTCGGGGATACGCAGTATTTT. Its translation: CASSSFGDTQYF.

The chain joins TRBV2 to TRBJ2-7; 9 bases align to TRBD1. With 6 bases clipped from V and 3 bases from J, the junction kept 12 bases outside the gene matches. The CDR3 runs 16 residues. Germline V lookup: CDR1 SNHLY, CDR2 FYNNEI. CDR3 nucleotide sequence: TGTGCCAGCAGGGGACAGGGTCGATACCCTCTCTACGAGCAGTACTTC. Residues: CASRGQGRYPLYEQYF. The entire variable domain, with the rest obtained from reference TRBV2 and TRBJ2-7, is as follows: EPEVTQTPSHQVTQMGQEVILRCVPISNHLYFYWYRQILGQKVEFLVSFYNNEISEKSEIFDDQFSVERPDGSNFTLKIRSTKLEDSAMYFCASRGQGRYPLYEQYFGPGTRLTVT.

The chain employs TRBV6-5 and TRBJ2-7; 7 nucleotides line up with TRBD1. V dropped 6 bases and J dropped 2; count of bases not matched to a gene: 10. The CDR3 is 15 residues long. From germline, CDR1 is MNHEY and CDR2 SVGAGI. For the CDR3, the DNA is TGTGCCAGCAGCCCCGGGGCCAGGGGGACCTACGAGCAGTACTTC. Translated, it gives CASSPGARGTYEQYF.

Written as DNA, the CDR3 is TGTGCCAGCAGCGAGGGGGTTACGGCAGATACGCAGTATTTT. As protein: CASSEGVTADTQYF. The chain has TRBV9 and TRBJ2-3; TRBD1 is a possible D gene (6 bases). V dropped 3 bases and J dropped 4 bases, with 12 bases sitting between them. CDR3 size: 14 residues. The germline V gene encodes CDR1 SGDLS and CDR2 YYNGEE.

The chain joins TRBV5-1 to TRBJ1-4; the match to TRBD1 covers 9 bases. The CDR3 has 18 amino acids. V gave up 4 bases and J gave up 4 bases; unmatched junction bases: 14. Germline V CDR1 and CDR2: SGHRS, YFSETQ. CDR3 residues: CASSPGVGGQGYNEKLFF. The CDR3 coding sequence is TGCGCCAGCAGCCCTGGTGTCGGGGGACAGGGATATAATGAAAAACTGTTTTTT.

This chain links TRBV5-1 with TRBJ1-5; 9 positions agree with TRBD1. J lost 7 bases, V lost 4 bases, and 6 bases had no gene match. CDR3 size: 14 residues. Per the germline V gene, CDR1 is SGHRS and CDR2 is YFSETQ. CDR3 nucleotide sequence: TGCGCCAGCAGCCCCGGGACAGGGCCCCAGCCCCAGCATTTT. Residues: CASSPGTGPQPQHF.

The chain employs TRBV7-6 and TRBJ2-7, with a weak D call TRBD1 (5 bases). CDR1 and CDR2 (germline): SGHVS, FNYEAQ. Trimming shortened V by 0 bases and J by 3 bases, and 6 bases separated the two germline ends. The CDR3 spans 13 residues. The CDR3 DNA reads as TGTGCCAGCAGCTTAGCCAGGGACTACGAGCAGTACTTC. Encoded protein: CASSLARDYEQYF.

The chain combines TRBV6-5 with TRBJ1-6, with a possible D match to TRBD1 (5 bases). This CDR3 is 16 amino acids long. Trimming removed 0 bases at V and 6 bases at J, with 12 bases between. Germline V lookup: CDR1 MNHEY, CDR2 SVGAGI. This chain's CDR3 is CASSYSSGAGNSPLHF. The CDR3 DNA follows: TGTGCCAGCAGTTACTCGAGCGGGGCGGGTAATTCACCCCTCCACTTT.

The rearrangement uses TRBV12-5 and TRBJ1-5, with TRBD1 identical over 7 bases. Germline V CDR1 and CDR2: LGHNT, FRNRAP. V dropped 4 bases and J dropped 4; count of bases not matched to a gene: 4. The CDR3 covers 14 residues. In DNA form, the CDR3 reads TGTGCTAGTGGTTGGGGGACAGAAAATCAGCCCCAGCATTTT. Translated: CASGWGTENQPQHF. The variable domain in full, with the rest retrieved from reference TRBV12-5 and TRBJ1-5, is DARVTQTPRHKVTEMGQEVTMRCQPILGHNTVFWYRQTMMQGLELLAYFRNRAPLDDSGMPKDRFSAEMPDATLATLKIQPSEPRDSAVYFCASGWGTENQPQHFGDGTRLSIL.